The subject of this entry is one T cell receptor (beta chain). This sample also contains other DNA sequences that code for the same CDR3. This sample was taken from a study of shared clonotypes between healthy human individuals. The V end lost 1 base, the J end lost 4 bases, and 11 bases lay between the germline ends. CDR3 length equals 15 residues. Germline CDR1 is SGHTA and CDR2 is FQGNSA. The table came from immunoSEQ multiplex PCR; TCRdb's copy has only in-frame clones and leaves some out. There are some 1,100,000 clones in the sample; 75% to 85% occur only once, and about 0.52% lies in the top ten.

The sequenced sample was memory CD4+ T cells from PBMCs. Subset indicated: CD45RA-negative fraction. This chain links TRBV7-2 with TRBJ2-1; D remains unclear. This TCR was sampled from a man younger than 35 in good health. Some clones in this sample may be carry-over from other donors' samples. The CDR3 DNA reads TGTGCCAGCAGCTTAGATAACTCCCGGTACAATGAGCAGTTCTTC. Its protein product is CASSLDNSRYNEQFF.